Following are 17 T cell receptor beta chains from one sample sequenced in a study of blood T cell repertoires in COVID-19. The repertoire was sequenced with immunoSEQ multiplex PCR; TCRdb's copy has only in-frame clones and lacks some. The sample includes 300,000 to 400,000 clones, roughly 91% of them seen just once. Input material: peripheral blood. The receptors were gathered from a man between 45 and 60 years old with active or convalescent COVID-19.

This clone was counted once. CDR3 sequence reads: CASGQGFDEQYF. The CDR3 DNA reads TGTGCCAGCGGACAGGGATTCGACGAGCAGTACTTC. The chain is built from TRBV11-2 and TRBJ2-7, with 8 positions matching TRBD1. The germline gives CDR1 SGHAT, CDR2 FQNNGV. V was pared by 8 bases and J by 5 bases, with 5 bases of the junction left unmatched. This CDR3 contains 12 residues.

V is TRBV27 and J is TRBJ2-5, with TRBD2 matching 12 bases. Germline V lookup: CDR1 MNHEY, CDR2 SMNVEV (reference sequence). The CDR3 length is 16 residues. V lost 0 bases to trimming and J lost 5 bases; unmatched junction nucleotides: 4. In nucleotides, the CDR3 is TGTGCCAGCAGTTTATCCCTAGCGGGGGGGCAGGAGACCCAGTACTTC. It encodes CASSLSLAGGQETQYF.

The chain links TRBV6-5 to TRBJ2-3; 12 nucleotides line up with TRBD1. CDR3 size: 14 residues. Germline V lookup: CDR1 MNHEY, CDR2 SVGAGI. V trimming: 6 bases; J trimming: 5 bases; junction bases outside the gene matches: 3. CDR3 nucleotide sequence: TGTGCCAGCAGGAGGGACAGGGGGCTAGATACGCAGTATTTT. Its translation is CASRRDRGLDTQYF.

CDR3: CASSERNTNSPLHF. For the CDR3, the DNA is TGTGCCAGCAGTGAGCGGAATACTAATTCACCCCTCCACTTT. This chain connects TRBV2 to TRBJ1-6; D is ambiguous. Trimming pared 3 bases from V and 6 bases from J, leaving 9 bases between. Per germline, CDR1 SNHLY and CDR2 FYNNEI. The CDR3 is made up of 14 amino acids.

The rearrangement uses TRBV5-6 and TRBJ1-2; 7 bases agree with TRBD1. Germline V gene sequence: CDR1 SGHDT, CDR2 YYEEEE. The CDR3 consists of 15 residues. The V segment lost 2 bases and the J segment 7 bases; nucleotides outside the gene matches: 11. For the CDR3, the DNA is TGTGCCAGCAGCTTAGGACAGGTACGGCAGCGTGGCTACACCTTC. Its protein product is CASSLGQVRQRGYTF. Supplemented by reference TRBV5-6 and TRBJ1-2, the full variable domain reads DAGVTQSPTHLIKTRGQQVTLRCSPKSGHDTVSWYQQALGQGPQFIFQYYEEEERQRGNFPDRFSGHQFPNYSSELNVNALLLGDSALYLCASSLGQVRQRGYTFGSGTRLTVV.

DNA of the CDR3: TGTGCCTGGAGTGAACAGGGCTCCGGGGAGCTGTTTTTT. Translated: CAWSEQGSGELFF. The gene calls are TRBV30 and TRBJ2-2; perhaps TRBD1 as D (6 bases). V lost 1 base, J lost 6 bases, and 9 bases lay in between. Germline V gene sequence: CDR1 GTSNPN, CDR2 SVGIG (reference sequence). The CDR3 spans 13 residues.

V is TRBV28 and J is TRBJ2-2; 9 nucleotides match TRBD1. The CDR3 runs to 14 residues. V lost 5 bases and J lost 3; bases outside the gene matches: 1. The germline gives CDR1 MDHEN, CDR2 SYDVKM. CDR3 loop: CASSRTGDTGELFF. The DNA of the CDR3 is TGTGCCAGCAGTAGGACAGGGGACACCGGGGAGCTGTTTTTT.

This chain uses TRBV4-1 with TRBJ1-4; D ambiguous. V shed 4 bases and J shed 3 bases, with 9 bases lying between them. The CDR3 loop spans 14 amino acids. The germline V gene has CDR1 MGHRA and CDR2 YSYEKL. CDR3 protein: CASSPAGANEKLFF. For the CDR3, the DNA is TGCGCCAGCAGCCCGGCCGGAGCTAATGAAAAACTGTTTTTT.

The chain uses TRBV19 and TRBJ2-1, with TRBD2 matching 8 bases. V lost 5 bases to trimming and J lost 7 bases; unmatched junction nucleotides: 4. The CDR3 has 13 residues. CDR1 LNHDA and CDR2 SQIVND come from the germline V gene (reference sequence). DNA for the CDR3: TGTGCCAGTAGTGTGGGACTAGAGAATGAGCAGTTCTTC. Its translation is CASSVGLENEQFF. Complete variable domain (other parts from reference TRBV19 and TRBJ2-1): DGGITQSPKYLFRKEGQNVTLSCEQNLNHDAMYWYRQDPGQGLRLIYYSQIVNDFQKGDIAEGYSVSREKKESFPLTVTSAQKNPTAFYLCASSVGLENEQFFGPGTRLTVL.

This clone showed up just a few times. This sequence joins TRBV19 and TRBJ1-3, with 10 bases aligning to TRBD1. The CDR3 runs to 16 residues. V gave up 2 bases and J gave up 4 bases; unmatched junction bases: 5. Germline lookup yields CDR1 LNHDA and CDR2 SQIVND (reference sequence). The CDR3 region has the DNA TGTGCCAGTAGTATACCGGGACAGGGGACCGGAAACACCATATATTTT. It yields the protein CASSIPGQGTGNTIYF.

The rearrangement links TRBV9 to TRBJ2-7, with D unclear. Per the germline V gene, CDR1 is SGDLS and CDR2 is YYNGEE. CDR3 length equals 13 residues. Trimming left V 4 bases short and J 0 bases short, with 8 bases between. The CDR3 region has the DNA TGTGCCAGCAGCCCGCACAGCTCCTACGAGCAGTACTTC. It yields the protein CASSPHSSYEQYF.

This chain links TRBV6-1 with TRBJ1-6; D gene unclear. The germline V gene encodes CDR1 MNHNS and CDR2 SASEGT. The length of the CDR3 is 17 residues. The V end lost 2 bases, the J end lost 4 bases, and 15 bases lay between the germline ends. In DNA form, the CDR3 reads TGTGCCAGCAGTGAACTCCCCCCTAGCCTTTATAATTCACCCCTCCACTTT. As protein: CASSELPPSLYNSPLHF.

The chain uses TRBV30 and TRBJ2-2; D is perhaps TRBD1 (5 bases). The CDR3 runs 14 residues. Trimming left V 3 bases short and J 1 base short, with 9 bases between. The V gene's germline CDR1 is GTSNPN and CDR2 SVGIG (reference sequence). CDR3 region: CAWREGVNTGELFF. CDR3 coding DNA: TGTGCCTGGAGGGAAGGGGTGAACACCGGGGAGCTGTTTTTT.

This chain links TRBV3-1 (or the pseudogene TRBV3-2) with TRBJ2-3, with TRBD2 identical over 10 bases. The germline gives CDR1 LGHDT, CDR2 YNNKEL (reference sequence). The length of the CDR3 is 19 residues. V shed 4 bases and J 5 bases; nucleotides not matched to a gene: 18. The CDR3 DNA reads as TGTGCCAGCAGCCCGGAACCTATGAACCTAGCGGGAGCGAAAGATACGCAGTATTTT. Amino acid sequence: CASSPEPMNLAGAKDTQYF.

The chain couples TRBV5-1 to TRBJ1-5; D not certain. The CDR3 consists of 16 residues. The V gene lost 0 bases and the J gene lost 1 base, with 11 bases spanning the gap. The germline V gene encodes CDR1 SGHRS and CDR2 YFSETQ. CDR3 DNA sequence: TGCGCCAGCAGCTTGGATCCCGCAGGAAGCAATCAGCCCCAGCATTTT. It encodes CASSLDPAGSNQPQHF. Looking up the rest from reference TRBV5-1 and TRBJ1-5 gives the full variable domain: KAGVTQTPRYLIKTRGQQVTLSCSPISGHRSVSWYQQTPGQGLQFLFEYFSETQRNKGNFPGRFSGRQFSNSRSEMNVSTLELGDSALYLCASSLDPAGSNQPQHFGDGTRLSIL.

This clone is a singleton in its sample. The rearrangement links TRBV16 to TRBJ1-5; 8 nucleotides match TRBD1. The V and J ends lost 3 bases and 6 bases, in that order; junction bases with no gene match: 4. The CDR3 runs to 14 residues. The germline gives CDR1 KGHSY, CDR2 FQNENV. CDR3 in DNA: TGTGCCAGCAGCCAGGACAGGGAAAGTCAGCCCCAGCATTTT. It encodes CASSQDRESQPQHF.

The chain combines TRBV30 with TRBJ2-5; 12 bases are a match to TRBD1. The germline CDR1 and CDR2 sequences are GTSNPN and SVGIG (reference sequence). The CDR3 sequence is 15 residues long. The V segment lost 8 bases and the J segment 4 bases; nucleotides outside the gene matches: 11. The CDR3 DNA follows: TGTGCCCGAACCGAGGGACAGGGGGCGGGAGAGACCCAGTACTTC. Its protein product is CARTEGQGAGETQYF.